This T cell receptor (beta chain) was observed in a study of human T cells and chemical hapten exposure. Notes on the study in general: Expanded TCRs produced significantly more large CDR3 similarity clusters than controls did.

Time point denoted: pre-sensitization, week 0. Documented treatment: therapeutic diphenylcyclopropenone sensitization with weekly scalp DPC. Suited to DPC and affected by alopecia, the donors ranged from 18 to 70 years old. In TCRdb, the RACE reads were re-called with MiXCR into one record per CDR3 protein. Of 300,000 to 450,000 distinct CDR3 sequences in the sample, 5.5% were seen once. This clonotype was counted between two and nine times. What it binds is unknown. The CDR3 consists of 15 residues. Trimming removed 5 bases from V and 8 bases from J, with 21 bases in between. Germline loops: CDR1 SGHTA, CDR2 FQGTGA.

This chain joins TRBV7-3 and TRBJ1-1; no firm D call. The sample consisted of whole blood, taken in connection with sensitization to the hapten diphenylcyclopropenone (DPC). This TCR was recovered from a woman aged 18-29 years with alopecia areata. Some clones in this sample may be carry-over from other donors' samples. CDR3 DNA: TGTGCCAGCAGCCCCCGCGAGGGAACCTTTGGCGAAGCTTTCTTT. It codes for CASSPREGTFGEAFF.